The clone carrying this T cell receptor (beta chain) has only a few counts. The sample comes from a study of CD4 and CD8 cells across lung adenocarcinoma regions. Germline-derived CDR1 and CDR2 are MNHEY and SVGAGI. The CDR3 loop spans 13 amino acids. TCRdb re-derived calls from the PCR reads in MiXCR, one entry per CDR3 protein. The sample yields approximately 10,000 distinct CDR3 sequences, 35% to 55% seen once. The patients had localized lung adenocarcinoma, a non-small cell subtype. The TCR comes from a male donor with lung adenocarcinoma. The CD4 and CD8 labels of this study may be unreliable. The specimen sequenced was CD8+ T cells from the margin of a lung tumor. The chain carries TRBV6-5 and TRBJ2-5; D call uncertain. Near its end, the DNA agrees better with TRBJ2-7, so the J call may be wrong. CDR3 in amino acids: CASSYARYAEQYF. In nucleotides, the CDR3 is TGTGCCAGCAGTTACGCGAGGTACGCCGAGCAGTACTTC.